Presented here are 6 T cell receptor beta chains from one specimen sequenced in a study of cytomegalovirus exposure and HLA in healthy donors. Libraries were prepared by immunoSEQ multiplex PCR; TCRdb keeps only in-frame clonotypes and omits some of them. This table holds about 270,000 clones, 80% to 90% found once. The sequenced sample consisted of PBMCs. These receptors all come from a woman aged 18-29 years in good health and CMV-seronegative.

This clone was observed a single time. V gene TRBV5-8 combines with J gene TRBJ2-7; weak D call: TRBD2 (6 bases). Trimming cost V 1 base and J 2 bases, with 13 bases left between them. This CDR3 has 15 amino acids. The germline gives CDR1 SGHTS, CDR2 YDEGEE. The CDR3: CASSLWGEGAYEQYF. The CDR3 bases are TGTGCCAGCAGCTTGTGGGGGGAAGGGGCCTACGAGCAGTACTTC.

V gene TRBV19 combines with J gene TRBJ1-1; possibly TRBD1 for D (5 bases). Trimming took 4 bases from V and 0 from J, leaving 12 bases between them. The CDR3 extends over 15 amino acids. The germline V gene encodes CDR1 LNHDA and CDR2 SQIVND (reference sequence). The CDR3 protein is CASSRDRLMNTEAFF. DNA of the CDR3: TGTGCCAGTAGTAGAGACAGACTCATGAACACTGAAGCTTTCTTT.

This clone has only one observation. This chain connects TRBV7-2 to TRBJ2-2, with TRBD1 as a possible D gene (6 bases). The V gene's germline CDR1 is SGHTA and CDR2 FQGNSA. The CDR3 spans 14 residues. Between the trimmed V and J ends, which lost 8 bases and 6 bases, there was a span of 16 bases. The CDR3 loop is CASVRDKQAGELFF. The CDR3 DNA reads as TGTGCCAGCGTCAGGGACAAACAAGCCGGGGAGCTGTTTTTT. Using reference TRBV7-2 and TRBJ2-2 for the parts outside the CDR3, the full variable domain is GAGVSQSPSNKVTEKGKDVELRCDPISGHTALYWYRQSLGQGLEFLIYFQGNSAPDKSGLPSDRFSAERTGGSVSTLTIQRTQQEDSAVYLCASVRDKQAGELFFGEGSRLTVL.

V and J are TRBV19 and TRBJ2-7, with 8 bases fitting TRBD2. Germline CDR1 reads LNHDA; CDR2 reads SQIVND (reference sequence). The CDR3 is 15 residues long. The trim removed 4 bases at V and 4 bases at J, leaving 9 bases unmatched. In DNA form, the CDR3 reads TGTGCCAGTAGTACCCCCATTAGCGGGACATACGAGCAGTACTTC. Protein sequence: CASSTPISGTYEQYF. The full variable domain, rest sourced from reference TRBV19 and TRBJ2-7, is DGGITQSPKYLFRKEGQNVTLSCEQNLNHDAMYWYRQDPGQGLRLIYYSQIVNDFQKGDIAEGYSVSREKKESFPLTVTSAQKNPTAFYLCASSTPISGTYEQYFGPGTRLTVT.

This rearrangement joins TRBV4-1 to TRBJ2-7, with a possible D match to TRBD2 (6 bases). CDR1 and CDR2 from the germline V gene are MGHRA and YSYEKL. Trimming cost V 0 bases and J 1 base, with 16 bases left between them. The CDR3 totals 17 residues. CDR3 nucleotide sequence: TGCGCCAGCAGCCAAGACCTTAGGAGGGGCCGTTCCTACGAGCAGTACTTC. It translates to CASSQDLRRGRSYEQYF.

The CDR3 region has the DNA TGTGCCAGCAGCTTGGACGGAGCCTTCTCTGGGGCCAACGTCCTGACTTTC. Protein product: CASSLDGAFSGANVLTF. The chain recombines TRBV5-4 with TRBJ2-6; D is undetermined. The CDR3 contains 17 residues. Deletions cut 0 bases from V and 0 bases from J, with 10 bases between. CDR1 and CDR2 from the germline V gene are SGHNT and YYREEE (reference sequence).